This T cell receptor beta chain stems from a study of yellow fever vaccine responses in identical twins. Study-wide results and caveats: Among the twins, the vaccine T cell response reportedly seemed partly convergent and partly personalized.

Regarding this clonotype: Its specificity is unknown.

TCRdb re-analysed the RT-PCR reads in MiXCR, keeping a single row per CDR3 protein. The table has approximately 1,200 distinct CDR3 sequences, roughly 86% seen once; the top ten hold around 9.5%. The clonotype comes from a female donor who received the yellow fever vaccine. Sequenced here: T cells from blood (PBMCs), unsorted or a sorted subset (not recorded which), sampled before or after yellow fever vaccination (not recorded which).

The CDR3 sequence is CASSEAPREAANTGELFF. The CDR3 DNA sequence: TGCGCCAGCAGTGAGGCCCCCCGTGAAGCGGCGAACACCGGGGAGCTGTTTTTT. V gene TRBV10-1 combines with J gene TRBJ2-2; D may be TRBD2 (5 bases). With 2 bases removed from V and 0 bases from J, the gap between germline ends came to 16 bases. The CDR3 sequence is 18 residues long. Germline V lookup: CDR1 WNHNN, CDR2 SYGVQD (reference sequence).